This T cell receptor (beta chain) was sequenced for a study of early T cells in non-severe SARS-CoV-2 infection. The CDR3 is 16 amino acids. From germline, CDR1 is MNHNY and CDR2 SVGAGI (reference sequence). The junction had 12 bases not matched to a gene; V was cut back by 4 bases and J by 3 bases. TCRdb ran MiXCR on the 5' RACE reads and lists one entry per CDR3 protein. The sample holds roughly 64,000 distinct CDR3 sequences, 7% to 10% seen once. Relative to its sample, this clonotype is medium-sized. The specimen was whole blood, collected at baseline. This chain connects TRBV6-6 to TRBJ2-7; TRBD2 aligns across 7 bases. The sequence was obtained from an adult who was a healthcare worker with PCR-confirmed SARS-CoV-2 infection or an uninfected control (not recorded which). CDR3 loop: CASSSQGGGIIYEQYF. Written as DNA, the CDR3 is TGTGCCAGCAGTTCTCAAGGCGGGGGAATAATCTACGAGCAGTACTTC.